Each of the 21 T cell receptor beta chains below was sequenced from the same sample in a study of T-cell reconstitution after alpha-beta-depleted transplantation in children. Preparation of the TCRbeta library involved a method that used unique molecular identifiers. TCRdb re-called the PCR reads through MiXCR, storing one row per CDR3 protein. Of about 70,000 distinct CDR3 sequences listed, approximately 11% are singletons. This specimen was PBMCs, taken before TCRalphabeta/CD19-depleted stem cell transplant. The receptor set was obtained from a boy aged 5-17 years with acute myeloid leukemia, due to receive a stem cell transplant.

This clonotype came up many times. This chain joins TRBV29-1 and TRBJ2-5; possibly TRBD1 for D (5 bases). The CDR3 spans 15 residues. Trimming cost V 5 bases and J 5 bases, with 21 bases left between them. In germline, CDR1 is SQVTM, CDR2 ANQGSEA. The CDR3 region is CSVFLTGPIGETQYF. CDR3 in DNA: TGCAGCGTTTTCCTTACAGGACCTATAGGGGAGACCCAGTACTTC. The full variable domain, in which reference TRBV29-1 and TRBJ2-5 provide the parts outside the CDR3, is SAVISQKPSRDICQRGTSLTIQCQVDSQVTMMFWYRQQPGQSLTLIATANQGSEATYESGFVIDKFPISRPNLTFSTLTVSNMSPEDSSIYLCSVFLTGPIGETQYFGPGTRLLVL.

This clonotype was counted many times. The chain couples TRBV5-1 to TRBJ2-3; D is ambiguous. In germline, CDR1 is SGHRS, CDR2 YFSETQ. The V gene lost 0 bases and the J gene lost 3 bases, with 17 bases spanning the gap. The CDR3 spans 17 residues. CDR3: CASSLGVHGGGTDTQYF. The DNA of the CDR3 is TGCGCCAGCAGCTTGGGGGTTCATGGCGGTGGGACAGATACGCAGTATTTT.

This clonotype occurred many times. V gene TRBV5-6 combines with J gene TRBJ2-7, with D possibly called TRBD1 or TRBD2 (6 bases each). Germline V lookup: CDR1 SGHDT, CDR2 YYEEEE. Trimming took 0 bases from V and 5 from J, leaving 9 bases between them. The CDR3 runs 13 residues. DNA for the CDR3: TGTGCCAGCAGCTTGGCGGGGGCCGACGAGCAGTACTTC. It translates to CASSLAGADEQYF.

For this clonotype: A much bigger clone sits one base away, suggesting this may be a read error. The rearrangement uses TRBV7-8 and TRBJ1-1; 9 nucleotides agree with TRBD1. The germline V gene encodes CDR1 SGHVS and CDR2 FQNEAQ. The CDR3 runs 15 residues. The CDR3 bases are TGTGCCAGCAGCTTAGGGGACAGGGTGGGAACTGAAGGTTTCTTT. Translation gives CASSLGDRVGTEGFF.

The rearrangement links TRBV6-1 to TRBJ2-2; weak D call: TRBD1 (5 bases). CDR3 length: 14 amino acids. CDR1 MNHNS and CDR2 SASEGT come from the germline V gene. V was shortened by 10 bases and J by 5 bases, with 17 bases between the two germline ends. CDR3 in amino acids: CATQGTVRTGELFF. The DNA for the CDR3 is TGTGCCACTCAGGGTACGGTTAGGACCGGGGAGCTGTTTTTT.

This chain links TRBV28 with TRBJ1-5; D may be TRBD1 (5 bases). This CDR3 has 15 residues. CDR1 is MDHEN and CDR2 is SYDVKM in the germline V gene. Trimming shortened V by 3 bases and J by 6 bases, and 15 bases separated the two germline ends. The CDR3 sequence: CASSFGGRWSQPQHF. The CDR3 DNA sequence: TGTGCCAGCAGTTTCGGGGGTAGGTGGAGTCAGCCCCAGCATTTT.

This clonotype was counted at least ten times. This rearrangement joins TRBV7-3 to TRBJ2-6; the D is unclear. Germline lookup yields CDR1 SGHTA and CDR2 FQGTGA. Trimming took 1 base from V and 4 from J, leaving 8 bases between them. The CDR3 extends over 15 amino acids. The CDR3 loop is CASSLMPTGANVLTF. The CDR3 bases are TGTGCCAGCAGCTTAATGCCCACGGGGGCCAACGTCCTGACTTTC.

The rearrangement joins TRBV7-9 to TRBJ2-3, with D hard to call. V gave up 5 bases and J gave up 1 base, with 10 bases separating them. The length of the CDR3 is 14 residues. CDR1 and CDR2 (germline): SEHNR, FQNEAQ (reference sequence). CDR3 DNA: TGTGCCAGCAGCCCTGTTGCGGGCACAGATACGCAGTATTTT. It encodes CASSPVAGTDTQYF.

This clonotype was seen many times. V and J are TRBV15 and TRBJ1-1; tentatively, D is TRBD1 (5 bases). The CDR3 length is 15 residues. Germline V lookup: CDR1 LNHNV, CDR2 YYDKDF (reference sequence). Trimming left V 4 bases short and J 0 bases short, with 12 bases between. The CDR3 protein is CATSKRQTLNTEAFF. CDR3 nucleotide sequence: TGTGCCACCAGCAAAAGACAGACGTTGAACACTGAAGCTTTCTTT.

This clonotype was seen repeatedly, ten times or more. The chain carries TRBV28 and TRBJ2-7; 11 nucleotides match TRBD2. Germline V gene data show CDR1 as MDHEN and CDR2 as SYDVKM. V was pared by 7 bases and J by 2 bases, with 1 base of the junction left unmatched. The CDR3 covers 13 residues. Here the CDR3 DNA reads TGTGCCAGCAAGACTAGCGGGACCTACGAGCAGTACTTC. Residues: CASKTSGTYEQYF.

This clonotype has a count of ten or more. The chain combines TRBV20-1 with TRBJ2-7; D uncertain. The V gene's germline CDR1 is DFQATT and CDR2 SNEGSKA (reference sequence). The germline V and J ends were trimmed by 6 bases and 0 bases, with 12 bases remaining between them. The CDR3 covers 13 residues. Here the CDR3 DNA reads TGCAGTGCCCTGACTGAGAGCTCCTACGAGCAGTACGTC. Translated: CSALTESSYEQYV.

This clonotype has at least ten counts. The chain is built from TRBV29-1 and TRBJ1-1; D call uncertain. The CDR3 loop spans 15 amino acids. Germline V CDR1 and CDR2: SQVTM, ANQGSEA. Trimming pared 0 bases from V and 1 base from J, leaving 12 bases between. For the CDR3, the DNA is TGCAGCGTTGAAGATCGGCCTTGGCAGAACACTGAAGCTTTCTTT. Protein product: CSVEDRPWQNTEAFF.

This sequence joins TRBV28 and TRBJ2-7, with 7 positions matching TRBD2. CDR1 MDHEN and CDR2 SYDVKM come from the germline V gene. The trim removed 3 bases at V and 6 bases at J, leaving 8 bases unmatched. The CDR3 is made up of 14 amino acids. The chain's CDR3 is CASSLLAGETEQYF. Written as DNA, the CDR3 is TGTGCCAGCAGTTTGCTCGCGGGAGAAACCGAGCAGTACTTC.

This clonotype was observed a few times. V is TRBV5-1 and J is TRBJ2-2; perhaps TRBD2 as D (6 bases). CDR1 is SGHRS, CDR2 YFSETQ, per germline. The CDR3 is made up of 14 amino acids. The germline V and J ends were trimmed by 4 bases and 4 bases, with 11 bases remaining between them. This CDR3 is CASSPGTRTGELFF. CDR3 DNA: TGCGCCAGCAGCCCCGGGACTCGCACCGGGGAGCTGTTTTTT. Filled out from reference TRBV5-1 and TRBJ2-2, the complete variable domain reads KAGVTQTPRYLIKTRGQQVTLSCSPISGHRSVSWYQQTPGQGLQFLFEYFSETQRNKGNFPGRFSGRQFSNSRSEMNVSTLELGDSALYLCASSPGTRTGELFFGEGSRLTVL.

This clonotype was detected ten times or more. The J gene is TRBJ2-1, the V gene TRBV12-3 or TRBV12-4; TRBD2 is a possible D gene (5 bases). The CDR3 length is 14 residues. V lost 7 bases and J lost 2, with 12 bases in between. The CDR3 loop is CASTRTDPYNEQFF. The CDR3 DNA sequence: TGTGCCAGCACCCGGACTGACCCCTACAATGAGCAGTTCTTC.

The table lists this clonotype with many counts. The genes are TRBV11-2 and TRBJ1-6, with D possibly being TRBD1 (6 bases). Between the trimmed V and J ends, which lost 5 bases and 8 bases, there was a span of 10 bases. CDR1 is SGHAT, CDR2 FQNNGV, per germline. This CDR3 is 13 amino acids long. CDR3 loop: CASSNRVDSPLHF. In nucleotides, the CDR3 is TGTGCCAGCAGCAACAGGGTGGATTCACCCCTCCACTTT.

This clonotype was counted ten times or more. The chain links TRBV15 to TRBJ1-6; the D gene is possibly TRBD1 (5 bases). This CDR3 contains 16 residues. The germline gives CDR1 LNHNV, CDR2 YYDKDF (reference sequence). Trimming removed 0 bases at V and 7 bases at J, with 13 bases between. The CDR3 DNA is TGTGCCACCAGCAGAGATCTACCGGGGGGGAATTCACCCCTCCACTTT. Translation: CATSRDLPGGNSPLHF. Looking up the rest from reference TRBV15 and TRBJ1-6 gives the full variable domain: DAMVIQNPRYQVTQFGKPVTLSCSQTLNHNVMYWYQQKSSQAPKLLFHYYDKDFNNEADTPDNFQSRRPNTSFCFLDIRSPGLGDTAMYLCATSRDLPGGNSPLHFGNGTRLTVT.

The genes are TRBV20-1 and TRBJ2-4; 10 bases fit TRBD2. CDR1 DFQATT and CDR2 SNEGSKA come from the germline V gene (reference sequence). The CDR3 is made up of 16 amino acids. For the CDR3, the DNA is TGCTGCGCTCGCCTAGACAGCGGGAGGGTTCGGAACATTCAGTACTTC. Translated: CCARLDSGRVRNIQYF.

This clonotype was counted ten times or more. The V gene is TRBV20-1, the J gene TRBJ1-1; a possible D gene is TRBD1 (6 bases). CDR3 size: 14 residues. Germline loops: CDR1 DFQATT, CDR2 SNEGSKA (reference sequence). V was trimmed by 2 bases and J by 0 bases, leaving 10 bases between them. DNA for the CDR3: TGCAGTGCTAGACTGGACAGTTTGAACACTGAAGCTTTCTTT. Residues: CSARLDSLNTEAFF.

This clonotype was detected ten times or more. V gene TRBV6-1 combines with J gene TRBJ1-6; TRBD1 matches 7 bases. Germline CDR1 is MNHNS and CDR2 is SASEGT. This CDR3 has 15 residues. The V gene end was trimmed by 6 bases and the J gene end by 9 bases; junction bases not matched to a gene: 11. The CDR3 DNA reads TGTGCCAGCAGACCCTCCAAGGGGGCAGGTTCACCCCTCCACTTT. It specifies CASRPSKGAGSPLHF.

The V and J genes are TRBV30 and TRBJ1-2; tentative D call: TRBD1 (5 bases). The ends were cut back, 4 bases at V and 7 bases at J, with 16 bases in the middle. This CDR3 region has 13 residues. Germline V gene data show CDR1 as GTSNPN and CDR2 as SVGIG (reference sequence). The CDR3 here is CAWKRGRAGGYTF. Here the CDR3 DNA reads TGTGCCTGGAAGAGGGGCAGGGCCGGTGGCTACACCTTC.